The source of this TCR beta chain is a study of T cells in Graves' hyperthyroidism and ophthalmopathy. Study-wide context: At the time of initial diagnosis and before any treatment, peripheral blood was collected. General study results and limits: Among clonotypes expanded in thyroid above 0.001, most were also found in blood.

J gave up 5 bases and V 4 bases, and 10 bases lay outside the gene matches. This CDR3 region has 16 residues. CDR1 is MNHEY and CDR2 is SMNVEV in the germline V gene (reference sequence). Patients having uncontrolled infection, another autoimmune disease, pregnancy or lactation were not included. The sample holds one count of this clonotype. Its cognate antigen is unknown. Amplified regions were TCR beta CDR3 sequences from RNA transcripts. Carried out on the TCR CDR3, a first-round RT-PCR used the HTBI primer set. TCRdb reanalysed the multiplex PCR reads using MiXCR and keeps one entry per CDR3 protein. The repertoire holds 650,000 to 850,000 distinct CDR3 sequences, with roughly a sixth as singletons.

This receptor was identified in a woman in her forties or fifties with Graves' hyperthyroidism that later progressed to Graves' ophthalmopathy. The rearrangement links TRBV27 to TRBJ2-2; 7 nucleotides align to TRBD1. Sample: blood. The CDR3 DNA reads TGTGCCAGCAGTTCAGAGACAGGGTCAAAGACCGGGGAGCTGTTTTTT. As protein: CASSSETGSKTGELFF.